This T cell receptor beta chain was retrieved from a study of cytomegalovirus exposure and HLA in healthy donors. The PCR ran on 60 Vbeta and 13 Jbeta primers. Sequencing used immunoSEQ multiplex PCR; TCRdb keeps in-frame clones, though not all of them. The sample shows roughly 200,000 clones, 65% to 85% of them seen only once. Germline values: CDR1 LGHNA, CDR2 YNFKEQ. This CDR3 comprises 18 residues. The V gene lost 0 bases and the J gene lost 4 bases, with 20 bases spanning the gap. The genes are TRBV4-2 and TRBJ2-3, with no clear D. This sequence was found in a man aged 55-75 years in good health and CMV-seronegative. Specimen: PBMCs. CDR3 loop: CASSQDPPRPLFPDTQYF. The CDR3 DNA follows: TGTGCCAGCAGCCAAGACCCCCCGCGGCCCCTCTTCCCAGATACGCAGTATTTT.